A selection of T cell receptor beta chains follows, all from one sample in a study of cytomegalovirus exposure and HLA in healthy donors. Method: immunoSEQ multiplex PCR; TCRdb's copy keeps in-frame clones and lacks some. This sample has roughly 120,000 clones, with about four fifths found just once. The specimen sequenced was PBMCs. These receptors all stem from a woman in her sixties in good health and CMV-seropositive. Both conserved end residues are part of each CDR3. The D gene is left open where the match is weak. The size field is filled for only some rows; it gives once, few, many or a size class.

CASSPTSQRADTQYF,TGTGCCAGCAGCCCGACTAGCCAACGGGCAGATACGCAGTATTTT,TRBJ2-3,TRBD2,few,TRBV6-1
CASASGTVLPGELFF,TGTGCCAGCGCGTCCGGGACAGTTCTTCCCGGGGAGCTGTTTTTT,TRBJ2-2,TRBD1,NA,TRBV9
CAISDLEQGVEQYF,TGTGCCATCAGTGACTTGGAACAGGGGGTCGAGCAGTACTTC,TRBJ2-7,TRBD1,NA,TRBV10-3
CASSLDPLYEQYF,TGTGCCAGCAGCTTGGACCCCCTATACGAGCAGTACTTC,TRBJ2-7,NA,NA,TRBV5-5
CASSLDWSTEAFF,TGTGCCAGCAGCTTAGACTGGAGCACTGAAGCTTTCTTT,TRBJ1-1,NA,few,TRBV7-9
CASSLRLAGSTDTQYF,TGTGCCAGCAGCTTACGACTAGCGGGCAGCACAGATACGCAGTATTTT,TRBJ2-3,TRBD2,NA,TRBV11-3
CASSPRGSGTEAFF,TGTGCCAGCAGCCCTCGGGGTTCGGGAACTGAAGCTTTCTTT,TRBJ1-1,NA,few,TRBV7-2
CASSFAATGMGNTIYF,TGTGCCAGCAGCTTCGCCGCGACAGGGATGGGGAACACCATATATTTT,TRBJ1-3,TRBD1,NA,TRBV7-6
CASSEASGSPDTQYF,TGTGCCAGCAGTGAGGCTAGCGGGAGCCCAGATACGCAGTATTTT,TRBJ2-3,TRBD2,NA,TRBV6-4
CASSERGSGNTIYF,TGTGCCAGCAGTGAAAGGGGATCTGGAAACACCATATATTTT,TRBJ1-3,NA,NA,TRBV6-5
CASSRTDQETQYF,TGTGCCAGCAGCCGGACTGATCAAGAGACCCAGTACTTC,TRBJ2-5,NA,NA,TRBV9
CASSRGTATMNTEAFF,TGCGCCAGCAGCCGAGGGACAGCTACCATGAACACTGAAGCTTTCTTT,TRBJ1-1,TRBD1,NA,TRBV5-1
CSVESPSGLTDTQYF,TGCAGCGTTGAATCCCCATCAGGTTTAACAGATACGCAGTATTTT,TRBJ2-3,NA,NA,TRBV29-1
CASSPGWTGNNEQFF,TGTGCCAGCAGCCCCGGTTGGACTGGCAACAATGAGCAGTTCTTC,TRBJ2-1,NA,NA,TRBV7-3
CASSLLAGSSYNEQFF,TGCGCCAGCAGCTTACTAGCGGGGAGCTCCTACAATGAGCAGTTCTTC,TRBJ2-1,TRBD2,NA,TRBV5-1
CASSPTGYEQFF,TGTGCCAGCAGCCCCACAGGGTATGAGCAGTTCTTC,TRBJ2-1,NA,NA,TRBV11-2
CASSSLASDEQYF,TGTGCCAGCAGTTCCTTGGCTAGCGACGAGCAGTACTTC,TRBJ2-7,NA,NA,TRBV6-5
CASSPSGTPTDTQYF,TGTGCCAGCAGTCCCTCCGGGACACCCACAGATACGCAGTATTTT,TRBJ2-3,NA,NA,TRBV7-9
CAWRPREVRDTQYF,TGTGCCTGGAGGCCCAGGGAGGTTCGAGATACGCAGTATTTT,TRBJ2-3,NA,few,TRBV30
CASSPLRQGSGEKLFF,TGTGCCAGTAGCCCCCTACGACAGGGGTCGGGGGAAAAACTGTTTTTT,TRBJ1-4,TRBD1,NA,TRBV19
CASSYSDRAWATEAFF,TGTGCCAGCAGTTACTCGGACAGGGCTTGGGCCACTGAAGCTTTCTTT,TRBJ1-1,TRBD1,few,TRBV6-5
CASSQEVAGEETQYF,TGCGCCAGCAGCCAAGAGGTTGCAGGGGAGGAGACCCAGTACTTC,TRBJ2-5,NA,few,TRBV4-3
CAWSLGESRWDRPYNSPLHF,TGTGCCTGGAGTCTAGGGGAATCCAGATGGGACAGGCCTTATAATTCACCCCTCCACTTT,TRBJ1-6,TRBD1,NA,TRBV30
CASSPGQVNYEQYF,TGTGCCAGCTCACCGGGGCAGGTCAACTACGAGCAGTACTTC,TRBJ2-7,NA,NA,TRBV18
CASSPRDRTYEKLFF,TGTGCCAGCAGCCCTCGGGACAGGACGTATGAAAAACTGTTTTTT,TRBJ1-4,TRBD1,NA,TRBV6-6
CASSLEAGGSGANVLTF,TGTGCCAGCAGTCTTGAGGCAGGGGGCTCTGGGGCCAACGTCCTGACTTTC,TRBJ2-6,TRBD1,NA,TRBV6-4
CASSKGSTANEKLFF,TGTGCCAGTAGTAAAGGTTCGACAGCAAATGAAAAACTGTTTTTT,TRBJ1-4,NA,NA,TRBV19
CASSLGLRETQYF,TGTGCCAGCAGCTTGGGACTTAGGGAGACCCAGTACTTC,TRBJ2-5,NA,NA,TRBV5-8
CASSLGRTGRGYTF,TGTGCCAGCAGCTTAGGACGGACAGGGCGAGGCTACACCTTC,TRBJ1-2,TRBD1,NA,TRBV5-8
CASSVGPDSIYEQYF,TGTGCCAGCAGCGTAGGACCGGACTCTATCTACGAGCAGTACTTC,TRBJ2-7,NA,NA,TRBV7-3
CASSHVPGQGGNTEAFF,TGTGCCAGCAGCCATGTCCCGGGACAGGGTGGGAACACTGAAGCTTTCTTT,TRBJ1-1,TRBD1,NA,TRBV7-9
CASSLVGMNTEAFF,TGTGCCAGCAGCTTAGTCGGTATGAACACTGAAGCTTTCTTT,TRBJ1-1,NA,NA,TRBV7-2
CASSKRRGSRSYEQYF,TGTGCCAGCAGTAAGAGAAGGGGGTCTCGCTCCTACGAGCAGTACTTC,TRBJ2-7,NA,NA,TRBV7-2
CAWATGTGNYEQYF,TGTGCCTGGGCTACCGGGACAGGGAACTACGAGCAGTACTTC,TRBJ2-7,TRBD1,NA,TRBV30
CASSASDTAYNEQFF,TGTGCCAGCAGCGCGTCGGATACAGCCTACAATGAGCAGTTCTTC,TRBJ2-1,NA,NA,TRBV7-3
CASSLKALAVGPDTQYF,TGTGCCAGCAGCTTAAAGGCTCTAGCGGTGGGTCCAGATACGCAGTATTTT,TRBJ2-3,TRBD2,NA,TRBV7-2
CASSDSGGYRDEQYF,TGTGCCAGCAGTGACAGTGGAGGGTATAGGGACGAGCAGTACTTC,TRBJ2-7,NA,NA,TRBV6-1
CASSLNGDRGVGYTF,TGTGCCAGCAGCTTAAACGGGGACAGGGGCGTGGGCTACACCTTC,TRBJ1-2,TRBD1,NA,TRBV7-3
CAISEAGDQETQYF,TGTGCCATCAGTGAGGCGGGAGATCAAGAGACCCAGTACTTC,TRBJ2-5,TRBD2,NA,TRBV10-3
CASSLNGLGQGDGYTF,TGTGCCAGCAGCTTAAATGGGCTGGGACAGGGCGATGGCTACACCTTC,TRBJ1-2,TRBD1,NA,TRBV7-2
CASSPQRTGERLGYGYTF,TGTGCCAGCTCACCACAGAGGACAGGGGAGAGGCTCGGCTATGGCTACACCTTC,TRBJ1-2,TRBD1,NA,TRBV18
CASSPQRAEQETQYF,TGTGCCAGCTCACCACAGCGGGCAGAGCAAGAGACCCAGTACTTC,TRBJ2-5,NA,NA,TRBV18
CASSQDGLAGEETQYF,TGTGCCAGCAGCCAAGATGGGCTAGCGGGAGAAGAGACCCAGTACTTC,TRBJ2-5,TRBD2,NA,TRBV4-2
CASSWDTPGELFF,TGTGCCAGCAGTTGGGACACGCCCGGGGAGCTGTTTTTT,TRBJ2-2,NA,NA,TRBV7-8
CSVDLDRIYGYTF,TGCAGCGTTGATTTGGACAGAATCTATGGCTACACCTTC,TRBJ1-2,NA,NA,TRBV29-1
CASSYPGASNQPQHF,TGTGCCAGCAGTTACCCAGGGGCTAGCAATCAGCCCCAGCATTTT,TRBJ1-5,NA,NA,TRBV6-6
CASSLRHSEKLFF,TGTGCCAGCAGCTTACGACACAGTGAAAAACTGTTTTTT,TRBJ1-4,NA,NA,TRBV7-3
CASSYNTGIPEAFF,TGTGCCAGCAGCTATAATACAGGGATTCCTGAAGCTTTCTTT,TRBJ1-1,NA,NA,TRBV5-4